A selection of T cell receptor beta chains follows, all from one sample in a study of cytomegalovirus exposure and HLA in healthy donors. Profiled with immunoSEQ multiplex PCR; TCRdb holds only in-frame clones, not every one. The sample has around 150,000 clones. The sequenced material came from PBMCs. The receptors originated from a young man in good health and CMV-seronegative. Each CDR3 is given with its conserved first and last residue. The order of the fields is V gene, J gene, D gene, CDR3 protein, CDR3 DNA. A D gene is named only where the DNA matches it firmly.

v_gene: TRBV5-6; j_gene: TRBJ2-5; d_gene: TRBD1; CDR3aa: CASSLATGGEETQYF; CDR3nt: TGTGCCAGCAGCTTGGCGACAGGGGGGGAAGAGACCCAGTACTTC
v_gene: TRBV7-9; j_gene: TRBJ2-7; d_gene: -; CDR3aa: CASSKRSTGGAYEQYF; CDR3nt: TGTGCCAGCAGTAAAAGATCGACCGGAGGTGCTTACGAGCAGTACTTC
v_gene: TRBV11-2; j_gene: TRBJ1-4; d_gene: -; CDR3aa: CASSFNGQYNEKLFF; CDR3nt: TGTGCCAGCAGCTTCAACGGACAGTATAATGAAAAACTGTTTTTT
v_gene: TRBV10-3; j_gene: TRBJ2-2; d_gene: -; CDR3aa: CATQAEPNTGELFF; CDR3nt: TGTGCCACCCAAGCGGAGCCGAACACCGGGGAGCTGTTTTTT
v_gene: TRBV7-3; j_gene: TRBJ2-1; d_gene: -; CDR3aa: CASSSGGEQFF; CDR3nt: TGTGCCAGCAGCTCCGGGGGTGAGCAGTTCTTC
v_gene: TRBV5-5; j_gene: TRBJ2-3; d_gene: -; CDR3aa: CASSLASVATDTQYF; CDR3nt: TGTGCCAGCAGCTTGGCTTCCGTAGCCACAGATACGCAGTATTTT
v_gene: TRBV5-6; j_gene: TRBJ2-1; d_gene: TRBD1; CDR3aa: CASSSTRDRAKNSEQFF; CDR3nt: TGTGCCAGCAGCTCAACCCGGGACAGGGCCAAGAACAGTGAGCAGTTCTTC
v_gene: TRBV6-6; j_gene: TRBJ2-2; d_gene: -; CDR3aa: CASSYGQTTGELFF; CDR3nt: TGTGCCAGCAGTTACGGGCAGACCACCGGGGAGCTGTTTTTT
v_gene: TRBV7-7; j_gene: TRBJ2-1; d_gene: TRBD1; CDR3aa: CASSFDRGDEQFF; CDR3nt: TGTGCCAGCAGCTTCGACAGGGGCGATGAGCAGTTCTTC
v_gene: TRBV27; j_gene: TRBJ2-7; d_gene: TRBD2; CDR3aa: CASSFSGRLGEQYF; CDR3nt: TGTGCCAGCAGTTTCAGCGGGAGGTTAGGCGAGCAGTACTTC
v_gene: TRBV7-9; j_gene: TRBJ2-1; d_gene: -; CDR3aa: CASSLGANEQFF; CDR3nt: TGTGCCAGCAGCTTAGGAGCGAATGAGCAGTTCTTC
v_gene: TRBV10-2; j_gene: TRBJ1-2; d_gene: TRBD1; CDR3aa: CASSADRVREGYTF; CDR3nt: TGCGCCAGCAGTGCGGACAGGGTGAGGGAAGGCTACACCTTC
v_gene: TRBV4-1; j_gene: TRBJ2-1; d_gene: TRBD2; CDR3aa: CASSQTSGRFNEQFF; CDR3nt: TGCGCCAGCAGCCAGACTAGCGGGAGGTTTAATGAGCAGTTCTTC
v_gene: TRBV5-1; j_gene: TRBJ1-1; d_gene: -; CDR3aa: CASSLASGGKNTEAFF; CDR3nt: TGCGCCAGCAGCTTGGCCTCGGGGGGAAAGAACACTGAAGCTTTCTTT
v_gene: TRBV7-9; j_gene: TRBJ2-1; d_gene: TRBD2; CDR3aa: CASSFSAGVTYNEQFF; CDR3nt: TGTGCCAGCAGCTTTTCTGCGGGAGTAACCTACAATGAGCAGTTCTTC
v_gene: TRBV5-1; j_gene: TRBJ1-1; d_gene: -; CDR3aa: CASSLAVRNTEAFF; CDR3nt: TGCGCCAGCAGCTTGGCCGTCAGGAACACTGAAGCTTTCTTT
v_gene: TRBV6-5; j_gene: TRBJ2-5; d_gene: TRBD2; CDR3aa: CASWKTSGIQETQYF; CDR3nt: TGTGCCAGTTGGAAGACTAGCGGGATACAAGAGACCCAGTACTTC
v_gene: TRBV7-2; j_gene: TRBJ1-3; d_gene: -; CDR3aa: CASSEGVSGNTIYF; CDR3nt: TGTGCCAGCAGTGAGGGCGTCTCTGGAAACACCATATATTTT
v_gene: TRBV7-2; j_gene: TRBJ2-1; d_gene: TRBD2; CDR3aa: CASSLDRTSAEQFF; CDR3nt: TGTGCCAGCAGCTTAGATCGGACTAGCGCAGAGCAGTTCTTC
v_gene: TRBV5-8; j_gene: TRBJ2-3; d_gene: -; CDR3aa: CASSPEDPGPEGADTQYF; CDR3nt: TGTGCCAGCAGCCCAGAAGATCCGGGCCCCGAGGGGGCAGATACGCAGTATTTT
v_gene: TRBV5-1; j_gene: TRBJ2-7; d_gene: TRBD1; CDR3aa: CASRTGAKYEQYF; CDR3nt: TGCGCCAGCAGGACAGGGGCGAAATACGAGCAGTACTTC
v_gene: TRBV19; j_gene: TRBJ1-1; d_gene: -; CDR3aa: CASSTEGIRNTEAFF; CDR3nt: TGTGCCAGTAGTACGGAGGGTATCAGGAACACTGAAGCTTTCTTT
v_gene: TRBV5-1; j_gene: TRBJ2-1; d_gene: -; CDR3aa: CASSLDGPQYNEQFF; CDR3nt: TGCGCCAGCAGCTTGGATGGGCCCCAGTACAATGAGCAGTTCTTC
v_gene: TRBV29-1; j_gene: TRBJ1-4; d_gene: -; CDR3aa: CSAGGTLNEKLFF; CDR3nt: TGCAGCGCGGGGGGGACGCTTAATGAAAAACTGTTTTTT
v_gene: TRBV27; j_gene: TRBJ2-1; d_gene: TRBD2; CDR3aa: CASSPASGDYNEQFF; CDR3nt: TGTGCCAGCAGTCCGGCTAGCGGGGACTACAATGAGCAGTTCTTC
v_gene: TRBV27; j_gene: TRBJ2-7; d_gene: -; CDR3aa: CATSREGGPYEQYF; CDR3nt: TGTGCCACCTCGAGGGAGGGGGGCCCCTACGAGCAGTACTTC
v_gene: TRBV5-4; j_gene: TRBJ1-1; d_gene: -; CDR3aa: CASSLLSEAFF; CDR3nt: TGTGCCAGCAGTCTACTTTCTGAAGCTTTCTTT
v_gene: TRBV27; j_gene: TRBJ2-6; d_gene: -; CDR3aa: CASRPSGAGANVLTF; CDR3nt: TGTGCCAGCAGACCTTCAGGGGCTGGGGCCAACGTCCTGACTTTC
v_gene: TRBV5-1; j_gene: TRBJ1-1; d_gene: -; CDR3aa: CASSFADSRIEAFF; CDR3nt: TGCGCCAGCAGCTTTGCCGACAGTCGCATTGAAGCTTTCTTT